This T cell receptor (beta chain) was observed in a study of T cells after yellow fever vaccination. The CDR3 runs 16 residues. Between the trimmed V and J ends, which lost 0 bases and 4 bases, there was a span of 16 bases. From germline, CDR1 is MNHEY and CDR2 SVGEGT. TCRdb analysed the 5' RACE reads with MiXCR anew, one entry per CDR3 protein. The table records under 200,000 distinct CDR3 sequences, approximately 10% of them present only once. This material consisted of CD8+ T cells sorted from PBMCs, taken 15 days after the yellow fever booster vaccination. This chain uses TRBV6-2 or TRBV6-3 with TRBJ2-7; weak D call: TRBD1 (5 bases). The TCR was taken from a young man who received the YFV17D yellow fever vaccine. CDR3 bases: TGTGCCAGCAGTTACTCGTTTAGTGGGGCGCGATACGAGCAGTACTTC. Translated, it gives CASSYSFSGARYEQYF.